The subject of this entry is one T cell receptor (beta chain). Its antigen remains unidentified. If patients had autoimmune disease history or systemic immunosuppression, they were excluded. This sample was included in a study of OX40 agonist ivuxolimab in advanced cancers. At the level of the study: Melanoma, hepatocellular carcinoma, head and neck or renal cell cancer occurred in dose-escalation patients.

Study-wide results and caveats: At 0.1 to 3.0 mg/kg, clonal expansion of CD4+ and CD8+ blood T cells had occurred by week 6. CD8+ T cells averaged more expanded clones than CD4+.

Clones were read by immunoSEQ multiplex PCR, and TCRdb kept only the in-frame ones, dropping some. The data hold 84,000 or so clones, with about nine tenths observed a single time. This sequence was found in an adult with an advanced solid tumor such as melanoma, head and neck, liver or kidney cancer. The material sequenced was CD4+ or CD8+ T cells sorted from blood, taken in a trial of the OX40 agonist ivuxolimab.

The CDR3 spells CASSSQLAGGTDTQYF. CDR3 nucleotides: TGTGCCAGCAGTTCGCAACTAGCGGGGGGCACAGATACGCAGTATTTT. The rearrangement joins TRBV28 to TRBJ2-3; 11 nucleotides align to TRBD2. The trim removed 4 bases at V and 1 base at J, leaving 4 bases unmatched. The CDR3 runs 16 residues. CDR1 is MDHEN, CDR2 SYDVKM, per germline.